Reported below is one TCR beta chain. This record belongs to a study of shared clonotypes between healthy human individuals. This was a deep-level run. Measured with immunoSEQ multiplex PCR; TCRdb has only the in-frame clones, and not every one. The data contain about 1 million clones, about 75% of them singletons. CDR1 is ENHRY, CDR2 SYGVKD, per germline. There are 15 residues in the CDR3. V was trimmed by 0 bases and J by 4 bases, leaving 9 bases between them. Sequenced: memory CD4+ T cells sorted from blood. Stated subset: CD45RA-negative fraction. This chain uses TRBV10-3 with TRBJ2-2; tentatively, D is TRBD1 or TRBD2 (5 bases each). The TCR was taken from a man younger than 35 in good health. The CDR3 is CAISESRGITGELFF. In DNA, the CDR3 is TGTGCCATCAGTGAGTCGAGGGGAATCACCGGGGAGCTGTTTTTT.